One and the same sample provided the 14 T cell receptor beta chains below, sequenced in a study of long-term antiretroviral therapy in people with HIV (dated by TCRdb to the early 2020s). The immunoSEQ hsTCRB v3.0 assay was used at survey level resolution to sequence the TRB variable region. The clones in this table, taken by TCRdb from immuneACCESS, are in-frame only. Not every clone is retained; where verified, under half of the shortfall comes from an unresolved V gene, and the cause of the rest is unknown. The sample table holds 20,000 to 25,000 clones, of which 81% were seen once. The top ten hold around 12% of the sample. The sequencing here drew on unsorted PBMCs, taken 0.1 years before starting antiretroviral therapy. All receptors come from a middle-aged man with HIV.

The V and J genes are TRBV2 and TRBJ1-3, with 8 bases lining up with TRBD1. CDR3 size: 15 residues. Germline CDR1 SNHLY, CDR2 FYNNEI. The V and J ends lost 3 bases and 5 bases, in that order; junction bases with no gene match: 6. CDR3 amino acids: CASSDQTGGRNTIYF. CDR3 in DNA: TGTGCCAGCAGTGACCAAACAGGGGGGCGAAACACCATATATTTT.

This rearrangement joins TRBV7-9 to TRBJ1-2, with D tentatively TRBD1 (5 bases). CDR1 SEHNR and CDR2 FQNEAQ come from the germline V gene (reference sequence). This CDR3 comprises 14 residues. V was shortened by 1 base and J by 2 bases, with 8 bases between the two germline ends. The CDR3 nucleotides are TGTGCCAGCAGCTTAGTTGCAGGGAACTATGGCTACACCTTC. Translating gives CASSLVAGNYGYTF. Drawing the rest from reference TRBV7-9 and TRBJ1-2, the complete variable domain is DTGVSQNPRHKITKRGQNVTFRCDPISEHNRLYWYRQTLGQGPEFLTYFQNEAQLEKSRLLSDRFSAERPKGSFSTLEIQRTEQGDSAMYLCASSLVAGNYGYTFGSGTRLTVV.

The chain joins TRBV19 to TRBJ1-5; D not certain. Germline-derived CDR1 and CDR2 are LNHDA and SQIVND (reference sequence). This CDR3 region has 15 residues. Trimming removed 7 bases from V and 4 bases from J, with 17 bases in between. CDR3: CASMAASLWNQPQHF. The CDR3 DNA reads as TGTGCCAGTATGGCGGCTTCCCTATGGAATCAGCCCCAGCATTTT.

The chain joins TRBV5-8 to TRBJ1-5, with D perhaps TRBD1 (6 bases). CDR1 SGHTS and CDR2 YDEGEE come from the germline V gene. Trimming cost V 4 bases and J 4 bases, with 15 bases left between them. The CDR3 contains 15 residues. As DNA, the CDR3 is TGTGCCAGCAGCGGCGGGACAAGGTGGAATCAGCCCCAGCATTTT. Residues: CASSGGTRWNQPQHF. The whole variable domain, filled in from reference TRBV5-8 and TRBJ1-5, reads EAGVTQSPTHLIKTRGQQATLRCSPISGHTSVYWYQQALGLGLQFLLWYDEGEERNRGNFPPRFSGRQFPNYSSELNVNALELEDSALYLCASSGGTRWNQPQHFGDGTRLSIL.

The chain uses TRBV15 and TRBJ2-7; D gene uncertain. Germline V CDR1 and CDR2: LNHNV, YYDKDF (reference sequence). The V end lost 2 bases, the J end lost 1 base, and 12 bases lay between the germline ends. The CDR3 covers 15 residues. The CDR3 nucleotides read TGTGCCACCAGCAGAACCTTCCCTTTTTCCTACGAGCAGTACTTC. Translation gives CATSRTFPFSYEQYF.

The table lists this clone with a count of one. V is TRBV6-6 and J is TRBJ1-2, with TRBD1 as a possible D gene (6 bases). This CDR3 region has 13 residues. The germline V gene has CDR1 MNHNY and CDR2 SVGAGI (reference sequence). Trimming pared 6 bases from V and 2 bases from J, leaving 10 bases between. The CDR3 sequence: CASSLQGNYGYTF. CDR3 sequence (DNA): TGTGCCAGCAGCCTACAGGGCAACTATGGCTACACCTTC.

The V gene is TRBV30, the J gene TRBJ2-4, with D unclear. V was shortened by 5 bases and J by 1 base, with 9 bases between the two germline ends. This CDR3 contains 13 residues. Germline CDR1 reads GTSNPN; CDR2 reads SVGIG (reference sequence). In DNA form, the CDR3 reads TGTGCCTGGGAGTATGGGGCCAAAAACATTCAGTACTTC. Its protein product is CAWEYGAKNIQYF.

Here the CDR3 reads CASSQDQVGPQRRGGGELFF. For the CDR3, the DNA is TGTGCCAGCAGCCAAGATCAGGTGGGGCCGCAGCGCCGCGGGGGCGGGGAGCTGTTTTTT. The genes are TRBV4-2 and TRBJ2-2; 7 positions match TRBD2. CDR1 is LGHNA and CDR2 is YNFKEQ in the germline V gene. This CDR3 has 20 residues. Trimming took 0 bases from V and 7 from J; bases not matched to a gene: 20.

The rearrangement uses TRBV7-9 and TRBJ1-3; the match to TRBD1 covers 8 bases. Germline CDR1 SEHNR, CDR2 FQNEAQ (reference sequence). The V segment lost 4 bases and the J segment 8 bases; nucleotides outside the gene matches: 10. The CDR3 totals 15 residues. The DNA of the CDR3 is TGTGCCAGCAGCTCGGACAGGGCTAGACGCGACACCATATATTTT. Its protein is CASSSDRARRDTIYF.

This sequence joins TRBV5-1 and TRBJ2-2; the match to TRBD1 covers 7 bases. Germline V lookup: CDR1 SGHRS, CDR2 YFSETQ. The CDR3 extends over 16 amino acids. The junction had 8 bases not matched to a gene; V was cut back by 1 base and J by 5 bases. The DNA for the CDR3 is TGCGCCAGCAGCTTGCGTAGGGACAGAACAACCGGGGAGCTGTTTTTT. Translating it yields CASSLRRDRTTGELFF.

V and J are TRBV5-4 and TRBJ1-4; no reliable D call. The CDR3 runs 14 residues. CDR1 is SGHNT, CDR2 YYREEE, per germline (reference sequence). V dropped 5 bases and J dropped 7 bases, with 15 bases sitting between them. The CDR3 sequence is CASSIDGRSEKLFF. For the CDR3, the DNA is TGTGCCAGCAGTATTGACGGTCGCAGTGAAAAACTGTTTTTT.

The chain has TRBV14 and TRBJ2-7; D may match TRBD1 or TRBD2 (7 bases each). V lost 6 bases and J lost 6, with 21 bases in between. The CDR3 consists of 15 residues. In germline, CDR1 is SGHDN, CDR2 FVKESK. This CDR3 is CASRPSGTVHGEQYF. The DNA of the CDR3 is TGTGCCAGCAGACCAAGCGGGACAGTTCATGGCGAGCAGTACTTC.

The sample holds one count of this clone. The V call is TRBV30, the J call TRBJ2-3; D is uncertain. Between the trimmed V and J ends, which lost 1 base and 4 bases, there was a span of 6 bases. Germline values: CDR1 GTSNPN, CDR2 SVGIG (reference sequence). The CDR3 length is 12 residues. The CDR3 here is CAWSGLPDTQYF. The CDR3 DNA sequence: TGTGCCTGGAGTGGTCTCCCAGATACGCAGTATTTT.

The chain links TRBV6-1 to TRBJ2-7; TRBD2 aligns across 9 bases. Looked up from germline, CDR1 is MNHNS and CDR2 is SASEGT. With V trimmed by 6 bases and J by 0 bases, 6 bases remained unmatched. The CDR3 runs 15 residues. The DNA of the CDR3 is TGTGCCAGCAGAACTAGCGGGTTTAGCTCCTACGAGCAGTACTTC. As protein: CASRTSGFSSYEQYF.